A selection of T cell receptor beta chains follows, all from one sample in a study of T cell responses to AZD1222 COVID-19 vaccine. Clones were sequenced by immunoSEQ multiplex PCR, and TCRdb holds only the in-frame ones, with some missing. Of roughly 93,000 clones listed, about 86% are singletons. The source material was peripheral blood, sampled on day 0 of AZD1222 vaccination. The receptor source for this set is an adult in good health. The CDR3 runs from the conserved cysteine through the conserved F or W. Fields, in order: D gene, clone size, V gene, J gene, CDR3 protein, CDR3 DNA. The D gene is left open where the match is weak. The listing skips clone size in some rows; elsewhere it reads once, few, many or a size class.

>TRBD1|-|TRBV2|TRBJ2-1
CASSETGTGSGEQFF
TGTGCCAGCAGTGAAACCGGGACAGGGTCTGGTGAGCAGTTCTTC
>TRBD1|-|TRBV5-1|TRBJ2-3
CASSPRDRADTQYF
TGCGCCAGCAGCCCTCGGGACAGGGCAGATACGCAGTATTTT
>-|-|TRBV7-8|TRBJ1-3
CASSLDWGAGGNTIYF
TGTGCCAGCAGCTTAGATTGGGGGGCGGGAGGAAACACCATATATTTT
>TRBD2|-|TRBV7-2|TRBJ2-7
CASSRDFSGRTYEQYF
TGTGCCAGCAGCAGGGATTTTAGCGGGAGGACCTACGAGCAGTACTTC
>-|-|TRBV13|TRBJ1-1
CASSLGRGKTEAFF
TGTGCCAGCAGCTTAGGACGCGGGAAGACTGAAGCTTTCTTT
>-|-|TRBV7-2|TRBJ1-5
CASSLVGQGNQPQHF
TGTGCCAGCAGCTTAGTTGGGCAGGGCAATCAGCCCCAGCATTTT
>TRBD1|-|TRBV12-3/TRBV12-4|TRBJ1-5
CASRDRVHQPQHF
TGTGCCAGCAGGGACAGGGTTCACCAGCCCCAGCATTTT
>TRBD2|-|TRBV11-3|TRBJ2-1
CASSFHGTSGRVDEQFF
TGTGCCAGCAGCTTCCACGGGACTAGCGGGAGGGTGGATGAGCAGTTCTTC
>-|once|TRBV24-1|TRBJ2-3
CATSDPTRRDTQYF
TGTGCCACCAGTGACCCGACTAGGAGAGATACGCAGTATTTT
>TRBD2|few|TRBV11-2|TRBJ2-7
CASSLSSGGSSYEQYF
TGTGCCAGCAGCTTATCGAGCGGGGGGAGCTCCTACGAGCAGTACTTC
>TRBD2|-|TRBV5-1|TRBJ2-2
CASSLAGLTSGISGELFF
TGCGCCAGCAGCTTGGCCGGGTTAACAAGCGGGATATCCGGGGAGCTGTTTTTT
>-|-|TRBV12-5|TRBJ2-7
CASGLDQQGQYF
TGTGCTAGTGGTTTGGACCAACAGGGGCAGTACTTC
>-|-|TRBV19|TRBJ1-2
CASSSDKRGGYTF
TGTGCCAGTAGTTCCGACAAACGTGGGGGCTACACCTTC
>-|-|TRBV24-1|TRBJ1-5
CATSDPRVGNQPQHF
TGTGCCACCAGTGATCCCAGGGTCGGCAATCAGCCCCAGCATTTT